These 19 T cell receptor beta chains were all obtained from the same sample, sequenced in a study of cytomegalovirus exposure and HLA in healthy donors. The PCR had 60 Vbeta and 13 Jbeta primers. The protocol was immunoSEQ multiplex PCR, while the TCRdb copy is restricted to in-frame clones and leaves out a portion. The sample carries tens of thousands of clones, around nine tenths recorded once. The sequenced sample was PBMCs. The source of these receptors is a woman between 18 and 29 years old in good health and CMV-seronegative.

This chain uses TRBV5-1 with TRBJ2-3, with TRBD2 as a possible D gene (6 bases). The CDR3 loop spans 15 amino acids. CDR1 and CDR2 from the germline V gene are SGHRS and YFSETQ. The V end was cut by 0 bases, the J end by 0 bases, with 8 bases between. The CDR3 here is CASSLAGTSTDTQYF. The CDR3 coding sequence is TGCGCCAGCAGCTTGGCGGGGACTAGCACAGATACGCAGTATTTT.

The chain employs TRBV28 and TRBJ2-1; TRBD2 matches at 9 bases. V lost 5 bases, J lost 4 bases, and 9 bases stayed unmatched. The CDR3 loop spans 16 amino acids. CDR1 and CDR2 (germline): MDHEN, SYDVKM. This chain's CDR3 is CASSASLAGSYNEQFF. The CDR3, as DNA: TGTGCCAGCAGTGCCTCTCTAGCGGGAAGTTACAATGAGCAGTTCTTC.

This chain joins TRBV5-6 and TRBJ1-5, with no clear D. With 4 bases removed from V and 10 bases from J, the gap between germline ends came to 15 bases. The CDR3 totals 13 residues. Germline CDR1 reads SGHDT; CDR2 reads YYEEEE. The CDR3 sequence: CASSQTGQAPQHF. The CDR3 DNA sequence: TGTGCCAGCAGCCAAACCGGTCAGGCCCCCCAGCATTTT.

The chain combines TRBV9 with TRBJ2-3, with 7 bases identical to TRBD2. V gave up 0 bases and J gave up 2 bases; unmatched junction bases: 6. The CDR3 is 16 amino acids. Germline CDR1 and CDR2: SGDLS and YYNGEE. DNA for the CDR3: TGTGCCAGCAGCGTAGGTCCTAGCGGAACCACAGATACGCAGTATTTT. Translation gives CASSVGPSGTTDTQYF.

The rearrangement links TRBV14 to TRBJ1-1; perhaps TRBD1 as D (6 bases). This CDR3 is 13 amino acids long. Germline assignment: CDR1 SGHDN and CDR2 FVKESK. Trimming removed 8 bases at V and 0 bases at J, with 10 bases between. The DNA of the CDR3 is TGTGCCAGCGCGAGGACAGTGAACACTGAAGCTTTCTTT. Protein product: CASARTVNTEAFF.

The chain joins TRBV29-1 to TRBJ2-1; D may be TRBD1 (5 bases). The CDR3 loop spans 13 amino acids. V lost 0 bases and J lost 3, with 6 bases in between. Germline CDR1 is SQVTM and CDR2 is ANQGSEA. The CDR3 spells CSVEEGDYNEQFF. The CDR3, as DNA: TGCAGCGTTGAAGAAGGGGACTACAATGAGCAGTTCTTC.

The CDR3 reads CASSTYLDKETQYF. The CDR3 bases are TGTGCCAGTAGTACCTACCTAGATAAAGAGACCCAGTACTTC. The chain is built from TRBV19 and TRBJ2-5; D is unresolved. Trimming removed 4 bases from V and 3 bases from J, with 12 bases in between. The CDR3 covers 14 residues. Germline CDR1 LNHDA, CDR2 SQIVND (reference sequence).

The V and J genes are TRBV19 and TRBJ2-5; D uncertain. V was cut by 3 bases and J by 3 bases, with 8 bases left in between. The CDR3 is 13 residues long. Germline assignment: CDR1 LNHDA and CDR2 SQIVND (reference sequence). This CDR3 reads CASSILHKETQYF. DNA for the CDR3: TGTGCCAGTAGTATCTTACACAAAGAGACCCAGTACTTC.

The CDR3 nucleotides are TGTGCCAGTGGGGGGGTCAGCTCTGGGGCCAACGTCCTGACTTTC. This translates into CASGGVSSGANVLTF. The chain combines TRBV7-9 with TRBJ2-6; the match to TRBD2 covers 7 bases. CDR1 SEHNR and CDR2 FQNEAQ come from the germline V gene (reference sequence). The CDR3 spans 15 residues. V lost 9 bases, J lost 0 bases, and 5 bases stayed unmatched.

The chain has TRBV27 and TRBJ2-1, with 7 nucleotides matching TRBD2. CDR1 and CDR2 (germline): MNHEY, SMNVEV (reference sequence). Unmatched junction bases numbered 13, after V lost 5 bases and J lost 6 bases. The CDR3 loop spans 16 amino acids. The CDR3 DNA follows: TGTGCCAGCAGTGGACGTGGGGGGGGTCAGGGCAATGAGCAGTTCTTC. Protein sequence: CASSGRGGGQGNEQFF.

V and J are TRBV7-3 and TRBJ2-1; 7 nucleotides line up with TRBD2. The germline V gene has CDR1 SGHTA and CDR2 FQGTGA. There are 16 residues in the CDR3. Trimming at V came to 5 bases and at J to 2 bases, leaving 9 bases not matched to a gene. The CDR3 nucleotides are TGTGCCAGCAGCCCAGCCGGGAGGCAAGCCTACAATGAGCAGTTCTTC. It encodes CASSPAGRQAYNEQFF. Full variable domain (missing parts from reference TRBV7-3 and TRBJ2-1): GAGVSQTPSNKVTEKGKYVELRCDPISGHTALYWYRQSLGQGPEFLIYFQGTGAADDSGLPNDRFFAVRPEGSVSTLKIQRTERGDSAVYLCASSPAGRQAYNEQFFGPGTRLTVL.

The chain is built from TRBV5-4 and TRBJ1-4, with 8 bases that match TRBD1. Germline V CDR1 and CDR2: SGHNT, YYREEE (reference sequence). The CDR3 consists of 16 residues. J was trimmed by 7 bases and V by 3 bases; bases with no gene match: 11. CDR3 sequence (DNA): TGTGCCAGCAGCTCAAGGTCCGGGACAGGTGTTGAAAAACTGTTTTTT. Translation gives CASSSRSGTGVEKLFF.

This chain joins TRBV4-1 and TRBJ2-1; 12 bases match TRBD1. Germline V CDR1 and CDR2: MGHRA, YSYEKL. The length of the CDR3 is 16 residues. J lost 7 bases, V lost 3 bases, and 7 bases had no gene match. The CDR3 loop is CASSQSRDRGHNEQFF. CDR3 sequence (DNA): TGCGCCAGCAGCCAGTCCCGGGACAGGGGGCATAATGAGCAGTTCTTC.

The CDR3 DNA reads TGTGCCAGCAGAACCGCAGGGGGTTACGAGACCCAGTACTTC. Translation: CASRTAGGYETQYF. J is TRBJ2-5 and V is TRBV25-1, with 7 bases identical to TRBD1. The J segment lost 5 bases and the V segment lost 6 bases, leaving 9 bases of the junction unmatched. The CDR3 runs to 14 residues. Germline V gene lookup returns CDR1 MGHDK and CDR2 SYGVNS.

This rearrangement joins TRBV15 to TRBJ1-2; no clear D gene. The length of the CDR3 is 14 residues. The V gene lost 0 bases and the J gene lost 4 bases, with 9 bases spanning the gap. Germline V gene lookup returns CDR1 LNHNV and CDR2 YYDKDF (reference sequence). The CDR3 sequence: CATSRDINSYGYTF. The CDR3 nucleotides are TGTGCCACCAGCAGAGATATTAACAGCTATGGCTACACCTTC.

The chain uses TRBV4-1 and TRBJ1-1; TRBD1 matches 7 bases. The germline V gene has CDR1 MGHRA and CDR2 YSYEKL. This CDR3 spans 15 amino acids. Trimming removed 2 bases from V and 0 bases from J; junction bases left unmatched: 3. CDR3 in amino acids: CASSQFQGVNTEAFF. Here the CDR3 DNA reads TGCGCCAGCAGCCAATTTCAGGGGGTGAACACTGAAGCTTTCTTT.

The sample holds one count of this clone. This chain joins TRBV7-9 and TRBJ2-1, with 7 bases identical to TRBD2. The V and J ends lost 1 base and 5 bases, in that order; junction bases with no gene match: 14. Germline V CDR1 and CDR2: SEHNR, FQNEAQ (reference sequence). The CDR3 has 18 amino acids. The CDR3 nucleotides are TGTGCCAGCAGCTTAGATGGGGCGGGAGTATCATTGGACAATGAGCAGTTCTTC. Protein sequence: CASSLDGAGVSLDNEQFF.

V and J are TRBV28 and TRBJ1-2, with a tentative D call TRBD1 (5 bases). This CDR3 spans 16 amino acids. CDR1 is MDHEN and CDR2 is SYDVKM in the germline V gene. The V end lost 7 bases, the J end lost 4 bases, and 22 bases lay between the germline ends. The CDR3 loop reads CASTIGGSRALYGYTF. Written as DNA, the CDR3 is TGTGCCAGCACTATAGGTGGTAGCAGGGCCCTCTATGGCTACACCTTC.

V usage is TRBV5-1 and J usage is TRBJ2-7; 9 bases match TRBD2. Germline CDR1 is SGHRS and CDR2 is YFSETQ. The V and J ends lost 4 bases and 7 bases, in that order; junction bases with no gene match: 12. The CDR3 runs 15 residues. The chain's CDR3 is CASSPLAGAPLEQYF. The CDR3 nucleotides read TGCGCCAGCAGCCCTTTAGCGGGAGCCCCTCTGGAGCAGTACTTC. Variable domain in full (rest from reference TRBV5-1 and TRBJ2-7): KAGVTQTPRYLIKTRGQQVTLSCSPISGHRSVSWYQQTPGQGLQFLFEYFSETQRNKGNFPGRFSGRQFSNSRSEMNVSTLELGDSALYLCASSPLAGAPLEQYFGPGTRLTVT.